Listed below are T cell receptor beta chains from one sample, sequenced in a study of regulatory T cells in long-lasting Graves disease. TCRdb redid the calling of the multiplex PCR reads with MiXCR, one entry per CDR3 protein. Altogether about 210,000 distinct CDR3 sequences are present, roughly 20% being singletons, with the ten largest covering around 11%. These data were also filed under a second study, of T cells in Graves' hyperthyroidism and ophthalmopathy.

The specimen was peripheral blood mononuclear cells (PBMCs), collected at new diagnosis, from a patient treated with antithyroid drugs. All receptors come from a woman aged 25-40 years with Graves disease. The CDR3 runs from the conserved cysteine through the conserved F or W. The D gene is left open where the match is weak. Clone size, where shown, is once, few, many, or a class for clones that have expanded.

V gene	D gene	clone size	J gene	CDR3 DNA	CDR3 protein
TRBV11-2	.	.	TRBJ2-7	TGTGCCAGCAGGCAAACACGTTCAGGCTGGAGGAACTCCTACGAGCAGTACTTC	CASRQTRSGWRNSYEQYF
TRBV13	.	.	TRBJ2-7	TGTGCCAGCAGCCCCGGGCGGACAGAATACGAGCAGTACTTC	CASSPGRTEYEQYF
TRBV28	TRBD1	.	TRBJ2-3	TGTGCCAGCAGTCCGGCGGGACAGGGCACAGATACGCAGTATTTT	CASSPAGQGTDTQYF
TRBV28	.	many	TRBJ1-1	TGTGCCAGCAGTGCCTGGACACGAACTAACACTGAAGCTTTCTTT	CASSAWTRTNTEAFF
TRBV27	TRBD1	many	TRBJ1-1	TGTGCCAGCAGTTTATCCGGGACAGCGAACACTGAAGCTTTCTTT	CASSLSGTANTEAFF
TRBV30	.	many	TRBJ2-1	TGTGCCTGGCGGAGTGGAACGGGGAATTACGAGCAGTTCTTC	CAWRSGTGNYEQFF
TRBV9	.	few	TRBJ1-2	TGTGCCAGCAGCGCTCGCCAGGGTTTCTATGGCTACACCTTC	CASSARQGFYGYTF
TRBV10-2	.	few	TRBJ1-1	TGCGCCAGCGAGGCAGCCGACACTGAAGCTTTCTTT	CASEAADTEAFF
TRBV2	.	many	TRBJ2-3	TGTGCCAGCAGTGGGCAGAGCACAGATACGCAGTATTTT	CASSGQSTDTQYF
TRBV30	TRBD2	.	TRBJ2-7	TGTGCCTGGAGTGTCGGTGTGGCGGGAGCGGGGTACGAGCAGTACTTC	CAWSVGVAGAGYEQYF
TRBV27	.	few	TRBJ1-1	TGTGCCAGCAACGACGGGGGGCCCGGCACTGAAGCTTTCTTT	CASNDGGPGTEAFF
TRBV12-3/TRBV12-4	TRBD1	many	TRBJ2-2	TGTGCCAGCAGGTTGGGACAGGGGGTCTGGGAGCTGTTTTTT	CASRLGQGVWELFF
TRBV7-9	.	many	TRBJ1-1	TGTGCCAGCAGCTTAGCGAAAGGGATGGACACTGAAGCTTTCTTT	CASSLAKGMDTEAFF
TRBV11-3	TRBD2	many	TRBJ2-1	TGTGCCAGCAGCCCGGGGGGGCCGGGTTACAATGAGCAGTTCTTC	CASSPGGPGYNEQFF
TRBV19	.	many	TRBJ1-2	TGTGCCACCGCCAACACGGCTAACTATGGCTACACCTTC	CATANTANYGYTF
TRBV20-1	.	.	TRBJ2-3	TGCAGTGCTCCCGACTCCCGGGGCACAGATACGCAGTATTTT	CSAPDSRGTDTQYF
TRBV24-1	.	many	TRBJ2-1	TGTGCCATAGGGACTAGGGGGCGGTACAATGAGCAGTTCTTC	CAIGTRGRYNEQFF
TRBV19	TRBD1	many	TRBJ2-5	TGTGCCAGTAGCCTACAGGGGGCGAAGGAGACCCAGTACTTC	CASSLQGAKETQYF
TRBV20-1	.	many	TRBJ2-3	TGCAGTGCTAGGGCCCGACTCCGTCATGTTGGCGCAGATACGCAGTATTTT	CSARARLRHVGADTQYF
TRBV12-3/TRBV12-4	.	many	TRBJ1-3	TGTGCCAGCAGGGGTAGGGGCTCTGGAAACACCATATATTTT	CASRGRGSGNTIYF
TRBV6-5	.	many	TRBJ1-4	TGTGCCAGCAGTTACGGGCCGTCAACTAATGAAAAACTGTTTTTT	CASSYGPSTNEKLFF
TRBV5-8	.	many	TRBJ2-2	TGTGCCAGCAGCTTTTCGCCTAGCGAAAACACCGGGGAGCTGTTTTTT	CASSFSPSENTGELFF
TRBV20-1	.	.	TRBJ1-1	TGCAGTGCTAGAGATCCAGGTCGCCCCTGGGGTGAAGCTTTCTTT	CSARDPGRPWGEAFF
TRBV19	.	many	TRBJ2-2	TGTGCCAGTAGTTTCCGGGATCCCTACGGGGAGCTGTTTTTT	CASSFRDPYGELFF
TRBV5-1	.	many	TRBJ2-1	TGCGCCAGCAACCTAGCAATGGGTAGCAATGAGCAGTTCTTC	CASNLAMGSNEQFF
TRBV27	TRBD1	.	TRBJ1-6	TGTGCCAGCAGTATCGGGACAGGCGGAAATTCACCCCTCCACTTT	CASSIGTGGNSPLHF
TRBV7-9	.	many	TRBJ1-1	TGTGCCAGCAGCGTCGGACAGAACACTGAAGCTTTCTTT	CASSVGQNTEAFF
TRBV6-4	TRBD2	many	TRBJ2-2	TGTGCCACAAAGCGGGAGCCTGGAGGAACCGGGGAGCTGTTTTTT	CATKREPGGTGELFF
TRBV28	.	many	TRBJ2-1	TGTGCCAGCAGTCTTCAACCTTCTGTCCCCTACAATGAGCAGTTCTTC	CASSLQPSVPYNEQFF
TRBV6-2/TRBV6-3	.	few	TRBJ2-1	TGTGCCAGCAGATCCTCGAGCTCCTACAATGAGCAGTTCTTC	CASRSSSSYNEQFF
TRBV7-2	TRBD2	many	TRBJ2-1	TGTGCCAGCAGCTTCCTAGCGGGGGGGCGGGGTGAGCAGTTCTTC	CASSFLAGGRGEQFF
TRBV6-1	.	many	TRBJ1-1	TGTGCCAGCAAACGTACCTCCAACACTGAAGCTTTCTTT	CASKRTSNTEAFF
TRBV20-1	.	many	TRBJ2-7	TGCAGTGCTAGATCCGTGTACGAGCAGTACTTC	CSARSVYEQYF
TRBV27	TRBD1	many	TRBJ2-7	TGTGCCAGCAGTATTGACAGGGGTCGGTACGAGCAGTACTTC	CASSIDRGRYEQYF
TRBV6-1	TRBD1	many	TRBJ1-2	TGTGCCAGCAACCAAAGACAGGGGGCCTGGCGTGGCTACACCTTC	CASNQRQGAWRGYTF
TRBV24-1	.	many	TRBJ1-1	TGTGCCGTCCAGACCCGGGAGAACACTGAAGCTTTCTTT	CAVQTRENTEAFF
TRBV28	TRBD1	.	TRBJ1-4	TGTGCCAGCAGTTTAGGCGCAGGGGGGAGGGAAAAACTGTTTTTT	CASSLGAGGREKLFF
TRBV6-2/TRBV6-3	.	many	TRBJ2-5	TGTGCCAGCAGTGAATTGCGCCGTAGGGAGACCCAGTACTTC	CASSELRRRETQYF
TRBV6-1	TRBD2	many	TRBJ2-7	TGTGCCAGCAGTCCCATAAGGACTAGCGGGAGCTACGAGCAGTACTTC	CASSPIRTSGSYEQYF
TRBV11-2	TRBD2	.	TRBJ2-1	TGTGCCAGCAGCTTACCCAGCGGGAGAGCCTACAATGAGCAGTTCTTC	CASSLPSGRAYNEQFF
TRBV4-1	.	many	TRBJ2-4	TGCGCCAGCAGCCAAGACGGCACGGGGGCGCGGGACATTCAGTACTTC	CASSQDGTGARDIQYF
TRBV5-1	.	.	TRBJ1-2	TGCGCCAGCAGACCCGGAGGGGGAGTAGGAGGCTACACCTTC	CASRPGGGVGGYTF
TRBV5-8	TRBD2	.	TRBJ2-7	TGTGCCAGCGCCAAAAGCGGGAGGGCCCTGTGGGAGCAGTACTTC	CASAKSGRALWEQYF
TRBV27	.	.	TRBJ1-6	TGTGCCAGCAGCCCGCTCCCAGGGGCCGATAATTCACCCCTCCACTTT	CASSPLPGADNSPLHF
TRBV18	TRBD1	many	TRBJ2-1	TGTGCCAGCTCACCAACGGGACAGGGACGTTACAATGAGCAGTTCTTC	CASSPTGQGRYNEQFF